This T cell receptor beta chain emerged from a study of T cells in women clearing cervical HPV infection. Study-level results: Cases carried less TRBV6-7 than controls: approximately 0.1% versus 0.16%. Richness plus V gene abundances separated cases from controls with AUC 0.8 to 0.85.

Note on this clone: Its antigen is as yet unknown. From the germline J gene comes the end of the CDR3, since the read stops 3 residues before it.

The CDR3 is made up of 14 amino acids. Germline V gene sequence: CDR1 SGHRS, CDR2 YFSETQ. The ends were cut back, 2 bases at V and 0 bases at J, with 8 bases in the middle. Measured with immunoSEQ multiplex PCR; TCRdb has only the in-frame clones, and not every one. Seen in this sample are approximately 28,000 clones; the ten most common clones hold around 2.8%. V gene TRBV5-1 combines with J gene TRBJ2-5; D remains unclear. Sequencing was carried out using blood buffy coat. The receptor was isolated from a woman between 18 and 75 years old with a cervical HPV16 infection that either progressed to CIN3+ or cleared (not recorded which). CDR3 protein: CASSFSGYQETQYF. Partial CDR3 DNA: TGCGCCAGCAGCTTTTCCGGGTACCAAGAGACC.